This TCR beta chain was sequenced during a study of graft-versus-host responses after intestinal transplantation. Whole-study context: The recipients all started with anti-thymocyte globulin induction and then took tacrolimus and steroids for 2 to 4 years. General study points: Allografts from individuals with graft-donor T cell macrochimerism displayed high graft-versus-host to host-versus-graft clonal ratios.

TCRdb's copy holds only in-frame clones and misses some; the assay was immunoSEQ multiplex PCR. Among 20,000 or so clones listed, approximately 80% were seen once. As for this clone: Its antigen is currently unknown.

CDR3 length equals 16 residues. Germline lookup yields CDR1 MNHEY and CDR2 SMNVEV (reference sequence). The V segment lost 5 bases and the J segment 4 bases; nucleotides outside the gene matches: 11. The sequences come from PBMCs, collected 14 days after transplant. The TCR originated in a human patient who received an intestinal transplant, so some T cells may come from the graft donor. V gene TRBV27 combines with J gene TRBJ1-5; 7 nucleotides align to TRBD1. CDR3 DNA: TGTGCCAGCAGTCCAAACCCGGGACAGAATAATCAGCCCCAGCATTTT. This translates into CASSPNPGQNNQPQHF.